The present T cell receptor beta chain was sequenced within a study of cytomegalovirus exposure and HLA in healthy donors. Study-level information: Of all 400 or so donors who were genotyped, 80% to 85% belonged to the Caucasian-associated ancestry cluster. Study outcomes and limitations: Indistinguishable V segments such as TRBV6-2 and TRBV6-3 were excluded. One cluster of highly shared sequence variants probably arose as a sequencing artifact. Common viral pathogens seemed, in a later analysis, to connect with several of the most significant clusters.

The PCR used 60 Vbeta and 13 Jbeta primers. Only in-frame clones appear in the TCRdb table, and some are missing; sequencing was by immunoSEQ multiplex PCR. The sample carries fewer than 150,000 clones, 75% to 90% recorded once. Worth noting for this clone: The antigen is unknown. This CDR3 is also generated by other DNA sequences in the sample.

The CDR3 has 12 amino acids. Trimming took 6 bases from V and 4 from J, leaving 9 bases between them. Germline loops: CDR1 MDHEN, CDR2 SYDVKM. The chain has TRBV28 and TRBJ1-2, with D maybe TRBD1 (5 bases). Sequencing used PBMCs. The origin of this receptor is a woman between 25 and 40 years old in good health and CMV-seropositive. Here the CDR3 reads CASSGGGYGYTF. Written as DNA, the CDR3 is TGTGCCAGCAGCGGGGGAGGCTATGGCTACACCTTC.